The T cell receptor beta chain described here comes from a study of T cell responses to AZD1222 COVID-19 vaccine. Regarding the study as a whole: Increased Spike-specific TCR breadth and depth were observed after two AZD1222 doses. A mostly white British donor set with more females was recruited, and clonal diversity was possibly underestimated. AZD1222 recipients seropositive at baseline numbered only six. The span of vaccine-associated CD4 TCRs extended across spike, with dominance at 160-218 and 743-854.

Data came from immunoSEQ multiplex PCR; TCRdb stores just in-frame clones and leaves some out. Of tens of thousands of clones in the sample, approximately 87% are singletons; the top ten hold about 1.3%. To note about this clone: The target antigen is unknown.

Germline CDR1 and CDR2: MGHRA and YSYEKL. CDR3 length equals 19 residues. V was clipped by 0 bases and J by 0 bases; unmatched bases: 11. The TCR originated in an adult who received the AZD1222 COVID-19 vaccine. The chain combines TRBV4-1 with TRBJ2-7; 10 nucleotides match TRBD2. The sample here was peripheral blood, taken 28 days after the second AZD1222 dose. The chain's CDR3 is CASSQENNPSGGPSYEQYF. CDR3 DNA: TGCGCCAGCAGCCAAGAAAACAACCCTAGCGGGGGCCCCTCCTACGAGCAGTACTTC.